The TCR beta chain described here comes from a study of blood T cell repertoires in COVID-19. Across the whole study: Specimens from acute and convalescent COVID-19 originated in the United States, Italy and Spain.

Germline V lookup: CDR1 SGHRS, CDR2 YFSETQ. The CDR3 is 15 residues long. V shed 0 bases, J shed 5 bases, and the junction held 2 bases outside the gene matches. How the authors handled the data: The assay estimated nucleated cells by amplifying reference gene primers. Using immunoSEQ multiplex PCR, the repertoire was profiled, and TCRdb retains in-frame clones only, with some absent. The DNA was the basis for D and trimming; V, J and clone size are from that table. The data contain about 280,000 clones, around 90% of them singletons. Cohorts were determined from participant-reported clinical history.

The specimen sequenced was PBMCs or T cells enriched from blood (not recorded which). The chain recombines TRBV5-1 with TRBJ1-6; 7 nucleotides line up with TRBD1. This receptor was obtained from a woman aged 40 to 55 who had recovered from COVID-19. As DNA, the CDR3 is TGCGCCAGCAGCTTGGCCGGGACAGATAATTCACCCCTCCACTTT. Its protein is CASSLAGTDNSPLHF.